This T cell receptor beta chain is from a study of identical twins. Findings and caveats of the study: Insertions ran lower in abundant cord blood beta clonotypes, though not in memory repertoires. Sharing of beta out-of-frame sequences by twins showed a weaker excess.

Unique molecular identifiers were present on the cDNA, and a universal primer site came from template switching. TCRdb re-analysed the 5' RACE reads in MiXCR, keeping a single row per CDR3 protein. The data hold about 810,000 distinct CDR3 sequences, with more than 9% observed a single time. This CDR3 contains 18 residues. With V trimmed by 1 base and J by 3 bases, 6 bases remained unmatched. Germline V gene data show CDR1 as LGHNA and CDR2 as YNFKEQ. For this clonotype: Its antigen is not known.

These same records also appear under a second study, on yellow fever vaccine responses in identical twins.

Sequencing was carried out using PBMCs. The TCR was taken from a woman aged 18-29 years in good health. The chain combines TRBV4-2 with TRBJ2-6, with 10 bases fitting TRBD2. CDR3 region: CASSQAASGSLGANVLTF. The CDR3 DNA is TGTGCCAGCAGCCAAGCAGCTAGCGGGAGTCTTGGGGCCAACGTCCTGACTTTC.